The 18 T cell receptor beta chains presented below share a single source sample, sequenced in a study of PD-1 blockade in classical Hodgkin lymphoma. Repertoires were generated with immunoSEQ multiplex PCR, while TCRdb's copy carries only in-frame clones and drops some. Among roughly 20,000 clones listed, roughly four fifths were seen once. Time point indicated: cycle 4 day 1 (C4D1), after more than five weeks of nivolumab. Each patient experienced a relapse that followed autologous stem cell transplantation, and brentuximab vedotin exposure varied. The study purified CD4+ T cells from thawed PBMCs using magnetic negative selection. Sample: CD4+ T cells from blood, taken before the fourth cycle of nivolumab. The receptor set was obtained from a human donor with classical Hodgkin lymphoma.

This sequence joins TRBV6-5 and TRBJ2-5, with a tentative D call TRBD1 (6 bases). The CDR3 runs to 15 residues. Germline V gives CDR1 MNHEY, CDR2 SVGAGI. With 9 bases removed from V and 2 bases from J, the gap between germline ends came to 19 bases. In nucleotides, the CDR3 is TGTGCCAGTGTAAGGTTGGGGGACAAGCAAGAGACCCAGTACTTC. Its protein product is CASVRLGDKQETQYF.

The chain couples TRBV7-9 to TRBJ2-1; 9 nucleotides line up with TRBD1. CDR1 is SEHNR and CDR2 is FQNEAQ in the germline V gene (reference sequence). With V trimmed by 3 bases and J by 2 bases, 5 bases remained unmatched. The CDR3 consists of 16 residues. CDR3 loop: CASSFIGQGTYNEQFF. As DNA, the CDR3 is TGTGCCAGCAGCTTTATTGGACAGGGGACCTACAATGAGCAGTTCTTC.

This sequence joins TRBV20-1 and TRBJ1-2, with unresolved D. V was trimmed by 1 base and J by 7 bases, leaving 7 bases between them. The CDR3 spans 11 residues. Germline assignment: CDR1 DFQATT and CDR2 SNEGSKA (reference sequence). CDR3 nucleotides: TGCAGTGCTAGAGTGGTTCGTGGCTACACCTTC. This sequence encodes CSARVVRGYTF.

The CDR3 spells CAISESSGRAGETQYF. In DNA, the CDR3 is TGTGCCATCAGTGAGTCTAGCGGGAGGGCCGGCGAGACCCAGTACTTC. The rearrangement uses TRBV10-3 and TRBJ2-5, with 11 bases matching TRBD2. Per the germline V gene, CDR1 is ENHRY and CDR2 is SYGVKD. V trimming: 0 bases; J trimming: 5 bases; junction bases outside the gene matches: 5. This CDR3 is built from 16 residues.

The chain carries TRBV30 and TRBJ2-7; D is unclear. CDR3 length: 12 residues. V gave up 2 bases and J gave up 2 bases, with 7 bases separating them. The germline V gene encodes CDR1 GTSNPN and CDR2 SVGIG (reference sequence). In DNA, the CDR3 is TGTGCCTGGAGTACGGGCACCTACGAGCAGTACTTC. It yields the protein CAWSTGTYEQYF.

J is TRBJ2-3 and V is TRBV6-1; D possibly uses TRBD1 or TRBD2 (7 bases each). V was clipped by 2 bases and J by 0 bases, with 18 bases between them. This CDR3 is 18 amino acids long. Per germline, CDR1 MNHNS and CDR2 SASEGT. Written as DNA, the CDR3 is TGTGCCAGCAGTGAAAGGGCAGGGGGGGCGCTTAGCACAGATACGCAGTATTTT. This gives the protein CASSERAGGALSTDTQYF.

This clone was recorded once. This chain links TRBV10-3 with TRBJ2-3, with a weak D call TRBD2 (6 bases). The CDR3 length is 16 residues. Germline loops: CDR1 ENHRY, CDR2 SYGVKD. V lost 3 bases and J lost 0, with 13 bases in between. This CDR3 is CAISDLGGTSTDTQYF. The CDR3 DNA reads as TGTGCCATCAGTGACCTAGGAGGGACTAGCACAGATACGCAGTATTTT.

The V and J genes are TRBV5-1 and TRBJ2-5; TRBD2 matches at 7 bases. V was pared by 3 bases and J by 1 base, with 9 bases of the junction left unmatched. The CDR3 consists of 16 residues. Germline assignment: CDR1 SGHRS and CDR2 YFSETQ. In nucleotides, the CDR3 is TGCGCCAGCAGCTGGAGGGCTAGCGGAACCCAAGAGACCCAGTACTTC. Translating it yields CASSWRASGTQETQYF.

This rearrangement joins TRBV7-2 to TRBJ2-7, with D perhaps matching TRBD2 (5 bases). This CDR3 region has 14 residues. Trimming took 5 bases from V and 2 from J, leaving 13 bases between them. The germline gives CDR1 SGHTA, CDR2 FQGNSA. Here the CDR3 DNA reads TGTGCCAGCAGCCGAATAGCGAAGACCTACGAGCAGTACTTC. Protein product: CASSRIAKTYEQYF.

The CDR3 coding sequence is TGCGCCAGCAGCTTGGGATACAGGGGGCGGACCGGGGAGCTGTTTTTT. It yields the protein CASSLGYRGRTGELFF. The chain uses TRBV5-1 and TRBJ2-2; 9 nucleotides line up with TRBD1. Trimming cost V 0 bases and J 5 bases; bases outside gene matches: 5. The germline CDR1 and CDR2 sequences are SGHRS and YFSETQ. The CDR3 length is 16 residues.

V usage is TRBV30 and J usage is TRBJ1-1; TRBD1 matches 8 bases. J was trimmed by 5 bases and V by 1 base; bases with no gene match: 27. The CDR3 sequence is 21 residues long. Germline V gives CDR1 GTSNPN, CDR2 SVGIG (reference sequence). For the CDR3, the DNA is TGTGCCTGGAGTGGGATAGAGGAGGGACAGGACAGGGTCGTATTGATGACTGAAGCTTTCTTT. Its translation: CAWSGIEEGQDRVVLMTEAFF. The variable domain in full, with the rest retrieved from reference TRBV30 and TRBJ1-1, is SQTIHQWPATLVQPVGSPLSLECTVEGTSNPNLYWYRQAAGRGLQLLFYSVGIGQISSEVPQNLSASRPQDRQFILSSKKLLLSDSGFYLCAWSGIEEGQDRVVLMTEAFFGQGTRLTVV.

For the CDR3, the DNA is TGTGCCAGCAGCCTTTACAGGGGTGAGACGTGGGGAAACACCATATATTTT. Amino acids: CASSLYRGETWGNTIYF. The rearrangement uses TRBV7-9 and TRBJ1-3; TRBD1 matches 7 bases. The CDR3 spans 17 residues. Trimming removed 5 bases from V and 4 bases from J; junction bases left unmatched: 14. The germline gives CDR1 SEHNR, CDR2 FQNEAQ (reference sequence).

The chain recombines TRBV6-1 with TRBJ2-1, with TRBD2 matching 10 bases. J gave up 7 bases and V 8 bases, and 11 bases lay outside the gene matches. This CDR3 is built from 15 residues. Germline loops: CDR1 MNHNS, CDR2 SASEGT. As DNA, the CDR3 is TGTGCCAGCGGAGCATCTAGCGGGGGTGGGAATGAGCAGTTCTTC. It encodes CASGASSGGGNEQFF.

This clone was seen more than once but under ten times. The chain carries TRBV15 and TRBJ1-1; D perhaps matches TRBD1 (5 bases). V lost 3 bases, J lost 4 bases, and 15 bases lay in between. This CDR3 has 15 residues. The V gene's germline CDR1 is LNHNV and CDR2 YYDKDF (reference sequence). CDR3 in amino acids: CATSSRGGGGTEAFF. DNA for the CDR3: TGTGCCACCAGCAGTCGCGGTGGCGGGGGCACTGAAGCTTTCTTT.

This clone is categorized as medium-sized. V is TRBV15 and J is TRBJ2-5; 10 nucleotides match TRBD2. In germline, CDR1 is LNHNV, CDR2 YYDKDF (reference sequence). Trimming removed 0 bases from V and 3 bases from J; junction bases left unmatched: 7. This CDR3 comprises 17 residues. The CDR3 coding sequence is TGTGCCACCAGCAGAGAAAGCGGGGGGGCCGGGGAAGAGACCCAGTACTTC. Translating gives CATSRESGGAGEETQYF.

The CDR3 reads CASSYGPPGRGYEQYV. CDR3 nucleotide sequence: TGTGCCAGCAGTTACGGTCCCCCCGGCAGGGGGTACGAGCAGTACGTC. The chain joins TRBV6-5 to TRBJ2-7; 7 bases fit TRBD1. V trimming: 2 bases; J trimming: 4 bases; junction bases outside the gene matches: 11. This CDR3 spans 16 amino acids. Germline V gene lookup returns CDR1 MNHEY and CDR2 SVGAGI.

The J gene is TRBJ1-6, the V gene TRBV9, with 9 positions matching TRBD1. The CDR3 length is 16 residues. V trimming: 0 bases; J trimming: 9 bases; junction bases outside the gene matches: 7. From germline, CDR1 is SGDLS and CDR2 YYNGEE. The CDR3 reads CASSVEGTGISSPLHF. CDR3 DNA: TGTGCCAGCAGCGTAGAGGGGACAGGGATAAGTTCACCCCTCCACTTT.

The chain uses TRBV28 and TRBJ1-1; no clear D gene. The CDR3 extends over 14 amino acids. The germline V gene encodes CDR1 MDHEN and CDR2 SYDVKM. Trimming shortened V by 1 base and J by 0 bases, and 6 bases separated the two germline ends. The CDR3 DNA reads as TGTGCCAGCAGTTTATCCAGACTGAACACTGAAGCTTTCTTT. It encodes CASSLSRLNTEAFF. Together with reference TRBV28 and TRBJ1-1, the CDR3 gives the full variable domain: DVKVTQSSRYLVKRTGEKVFLECVQDMDHENMFWYRQDPGLGLRLIYFSYDVKMKEKGDIPEGYSVSREKKERFSLILESASTNQTSMYLCASSLSRLNTEAFFGQGTRLTVV.